This T cell receptor (beta chain) was recorded in a study of T cell repertoires in cytomegalovirus infection. CDR1 is MDHEN and CDR2 is SYDVKM in the germline V gene. This CDR3 has 16 amino acids. With 5 bases removed from V and 2 bases from J, the gap between germline ends came to 19 bases. This clonotype was seen a handful of times. TCRdb itself ran the reads through MiXCR, one entry per CDR3 protein. The sample records about 490,000 distinct CDR3 sequences, more than 15% being singletons. The receptor comes from a human donor in good health (CMV status not recorded). Some clones in this sample may be carry-over from other donors' samples. The sequencing sample was made of CD8+ T cells from PBMCs. The chain uses TRBV28 and TRBJ2-7, with D hard to call. The DNA of the CDR3 is TGTGCCAGCAGTCCGCTCGGAGACAACTCCCCCTACGAGCAGTACTTC. Residues: CASSPLGDNSPYEQYF. The whole variable domain, remainder taken from reference TRBV28 and TRBJ2-7, is DVKVTQSSRYLVKRTGEKVFLECVQDMDHENMFWYRQDPGLGLRLIYFSYDVKMKEKGDIPEGYSVSREKKERFSLILESASTNQTSMYLCASSPLGDNSPYEQYFGPGTRLTVT.